This T cell receptor (beta chain) was retrieved from a study of cytomegalovirus exposure and HLA in healthy donors. Whole-study results and caveats: An analysis was carried out later, and it reportedly showed fewer N-insertions in an Asian-associated ancestry cluster than the approximately 700-donor mean. An analysis done earlier found most TCR beta V segments productive about 87% or about 30% of the time.

The PCR had 60 Vbeta and 13 Jbeta primers. Data came from immunoSEQ multiplex PCR; TCRdb stores just in-frame clones and leaves some out. The sample consists of 120,000 or so clones, around 79% of them appearing once. Concerning this clone: Its antigen is undetermined.

Sequences were obtained from PBMCs. The clonotype originates from a woman aged 18-29 years in good health and CMV-seronegative.

The CDR3: CATSRDSTVRQPQHF. CDR3 in DNA: TGTGCCACCAGCAGAGACTCGACAGTTCGTCAGCCCCAGCATTTT. The gene calls are TRBV15 and TRBJ1-5; D is possibly TRBD1 (5 bases). The V end lost 0 bases, the J end lost 6 bases, and 12 bases lay between the germline ends. The germline V gene has CDR1 LNHNV and CDR2 YYDKDF (reference sequence). The length of the CDR3 is 15 residues.